These T cell receptor beta chains were read from a single sample in a study of shared clonotypes between healthy human individuals. This table comes from immunoSEQ multiplex PCR, and its TCRdb copy is limited to in-frame clones, with some not included. The sample consists of about 700,000 clones, 92% of them appearing once. Sequenced sample: naive CD8+ T cells sorted from blood. Every receptor here comes from a man aged 25-45 years in good health. Both conserved end residues are part of each CDR3. The D gene is left open where the match is weak. Part of the rows lack a size; the others show once, few, many or a class for expanded clones.

len: 16
j_gene: TRBJ2-2
d_gene: -
abundance: once
v_gene: TRBV10-3
CDR3aa: CAISELILRGSGELFF
CDR3nt: TGTGCCATCAGTGAGTTGATACTCCGTGGCAGCGGGGAGCTGTTTTTT

len: 20
j_gene: TRBJ2-3
d_gene: TRBD2
abundance: -
v_gene: TRBV29-1
CDR3aa: CSVEGLGLAGATHLTDTQYF
CDR3nt: TGCAGCGTTGAAGGGTTGGGACTAGCGGGAGCCACCCATCTCACAGATACGCAGTATTTT

len: 16
j_gene: TRBJ1-1
d_gene: -
abundance: -
v_gene: TRBV10-2
CDR3aa: CASSLGGGEEDTEAFF
CDR3nt: TGCGCCAGCAGTCTGGGGGGGGGCGAGGAGGACACTGAAGCTTTCTTT

len: 14
j_gene: TRBJ1-5
d_gene: -
abundance: -
v_gene: TRBV11-2
CDR3aa: CASSLGTGNQPQHF
CDR3nt: TGTGCCAGCAGCTTAGGGACAGGCAATCAGCCCCAGCATTTT

len: 14
j_gene: TRBJ2-7
d_gene: -
abundance: -
v_gene: TRBV7-6
CDR3aa: CASSPLIGSYEQYF
CDR3nt: TGTGCCAGCAGCCCCCTTATAGGCTCCTACGAGCAGTACTTC

len: 16
j_gene: TRBJ2-7
d_gene: -
abundance: -
v_gene: TRBV2
CDR3aa: CASSDTPGLASHEQYF
CDR3nt: TGTGCCAGCAGTGATACGCCGGGTCTAGCATCCCACGAGCAGTACTTC

len: 13
j_gene: TRBJ2-7
d_gene: -
abundance: -
v_gene: TRBV7-9
CDR3aa: CASSLESSTEQYF
CDR3nt: TGTGCCAGCAGCTTAGAGTCCAGCACCGAGCAGTACTTC

len: 15
j_gene: TRBJ1-2
d_gene: -
abundance: -
v_gene: TRBV5-4
CDR3aa: CASSLVGGGDYGYTF
CDR3nt: TGTGCCAGCAGCTTGGTCGGAGGCGGAGACTATGGCTACACCTTC

len: 16
j_gene: TRBJ2-3
d_gene: -
abundance: once
v_gene: TRBV1
CDR3aa: CTSSQRPVKYADTQYF
CDR3nt: TGCACCAGCAGCCAAAGGCCCGTGAAATATGCAGATACGCAGTATTTT

len: 17
j_gene: TRBJ2-5
d_gene: TRBD2
abundance: -
v_gene: TRBV7-2
CDR3aa: CASSLSPLGLAEETQYF
CDR3nt: TGTGCCAGCAGTCTAAGCCCCCTTGGACTAGCGGAAGAGACCCAGTACTTC

len: 11
j_gene: TRBJ2-7
d_gene: -
abundance: -
v_gene: TRBV5-1
CDR3aa: CASSTTYEQYF
CDR3nt: TGCGCCAGCAGCACAACCTACGAGCAGTACTTC

len: 14
j_gene: TRBJ2-7
d_gene: -
abundance: -
v_gene: TRBV27
CDR3aa: CASSLTLGGYEQYF
CDR3nt: TGTGCCAGCAGTCTTACCTTGGGGGGTTACGAGCAGTACTTC

len: 16
j_gene: TRBJ2-3
d_gene: -
abundance: -
v_gene: TRBV2
CDR3aa: CASTPSRGWNTDTQYF
CDR3nt: TGTGCCAGCACTCCTAGCAGGGGTTGGAACACAGATACGCAGTATTTT

len: 14
j_gene: TRBJ2-7
d_gene: -
abundance: -
v_gene: TRBV6-1
CDR3aa: CASSDSLGAYEQYF
CDR3nt: TGTGCCAGCAGTGACAGCCTAGGAGCCTACGAGCAGTACTTC

len: 15
j_gene: TRBJ1-5
d_gene: -
abundance: once
v_gene: TRBV13
CDR3aa: CASSLGGTRNQPQHF
CDR3nt: TGTGCCAGCAGCTTAGGGGGGACACGGAATCAGCCCCAGCATTTT

len: 13
j_gene: TRBJ1-1
d_gene: -
abundance: once
v_gene: TRBV13
CDR3aa: CASSLSGSDEAFF
CDR3nt: TGTGCCAGCAGCTTGTCAGGGTCTGATGAAGCTTTCTTT

len: 16
j_gene: TRBJ2-1
d_gene: TRBD2
abundance: -
v_gene: TRBV7-2
CDR3aa: CASSPELAGGHNEQFF
CDR3nt: TGTGCCAGCAGCCCGGAACTAGCGGGAGGCCACAATGAGCAGTTCTTC

len: 15
j_gene: TRBJ1-2
d_gene: -
abundance: -
v_gene: TRBV19
CDR3aa: CASSIGLAPGYGYTF
CDR3nt: TGTGCCAGTAGTATTGGGCTCGCCCCGGGCTATGGCTACACCTTC

len: 14
j_gene: TRBJ1-5
d_gene: TRBD1
abundance: -
v_gene: TRBV6-5
CDR3aa: CASSSQGADQPQHF
CDR3nt: TGTGCCAGCAGTTCACAGGGGGCCGATCAGCCCCAGCATTTT

len: 15
j_gene: TRBJ2-1
d_gene: -
abundance: -
v_gene: TRBV11-2
CDR3aa: CASSEPGLSYNEQFF
CDR3nt: TGTGCCAGCAGCGAACCGGGACTGTCCTACAATGAGCAGTTCTTC

len: 16
j_gene: TRBJ2-5
d_gene: -
abundance: -
v_gene: TRBV28
CDR3aa: CASSHGLDRLQETQYF
CDR3nt: TGTGCCAGCAGTCATGGACTCGACAGGCTACAAGAGACCCAGTACTTC

len: 13
j_gene: TRBJ2-7
d_gene: -
abundance: -
v_gene: TRBV15
CDR3aa: CATGADRSYEQYF
CDR3nt: TGTGCCACTGGGGCGGACAGATCCTACGAGCAGTACTTC

len: 14
j_gene: TRBJ2-5
d_gene: -
abundance: -
v_gene: TRBV7-9
CDR3aa: CASSSVGSKETQYF
CDR3nt: TGTGCCAGCAGCTCGGTGGGCAGCAAGGAGACCCAGTACTTC

len: 13
j_gene: TRBJ2-7
d_gene: TRBD2
abundance: -
v_gene: TRBV2
CDR3aa: CAPVAGEDYEQYF
CDR3nt: TGTGCCCCTGTAGCGGGAGAAGACTACGAGCAGTACTTC

len: 17
j_gene: TRBJ2-1
d_gene: TRBD2
abundance: -
v_gene: TRBV7-8
CDR3aa: CASSLRPGTSGRYEQFF
CDR3nt: TGTGCCAGCAGCCTTCGGCCCGGGACTAGCGGGAGGTATGAGCAGTTCTTC